This TCR beta chain was captured in a study of long-term antiretroviral therapy in people with HIV. Study-level results: Pre-ART expanded clones dominated the repertoire at every time point.

On this clone itself: Its specificity is unknown.

At survey level, the immunoSEQ assay was run in its v3.0 version. Assay used: immunoSEQ multiplex PCR; TCRdb lists only in-frame clones, some missing. The profile shows approximately 15,000 clones, more than 75% of them singletons. The samples comprised roughly 0.9-10 million cryopreserved PBMC ahead of DNA extraction. This receptor was taken from a man aged 18 to 29 with HIV. Material: unsorted PBMCs, obtained 0.1 years before starting antiretroviral therapy.

CDR3 bases: TGTGCCAGCAGTACAAACAGGGAAGGCAAAAACATTCAGTACTTC. Amino acid sequence: CASSTNREGKNIQYF. The chain employs TRBV6-1 and TRBJ2-4; D is perhaps TRBD1 (6 bases). Trimming removed 5 bases from V and 3 bases from J, with 14 bases in between. Germline V lookup: CDR1 MNHNS, CDR2 SASEGT. This CDR3 spans 15 amino acids.